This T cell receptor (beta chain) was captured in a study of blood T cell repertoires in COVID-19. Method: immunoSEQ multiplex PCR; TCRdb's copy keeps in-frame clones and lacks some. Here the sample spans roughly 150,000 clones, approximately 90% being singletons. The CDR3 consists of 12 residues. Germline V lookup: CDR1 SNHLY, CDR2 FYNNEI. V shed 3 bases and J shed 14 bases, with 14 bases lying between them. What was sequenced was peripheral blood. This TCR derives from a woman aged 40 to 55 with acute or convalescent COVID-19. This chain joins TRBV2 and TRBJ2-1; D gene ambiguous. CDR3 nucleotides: TGTGCCAGCAGTGAGGAGCCCCTGCCGAAGTTCTTC. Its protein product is CASSEEPLPKFF. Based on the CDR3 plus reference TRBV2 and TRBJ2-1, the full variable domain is EPEVTQTPSHQVTQMGQEVILRCVPISNHLYFYWYRQILGQKVEFLVSFYNNEISEKSEIFDDQFSVERPDGSNFTLKIRSTKLEDSAMYFCASSEEPLPKFFGPGTRLTVL.